The present T cell receptor beta chain was sequenced within a study of shared clonotypes between healthy human individuals. Study outcomes and limitations: Some naive CD4 clonotypes, approximately 4.5%, turned up in common across a few donors. Naive subsets generally exceeded memory subsets in estimated richness.

Only Caucasian adults living in Nashville, Tennessee served as donors. Germline V gene data show CDR1 as SGDLS and CDR2 as YYNGEE. The CDR3 runs 14 residues. Trimming removed 4 bases from V and 3 bases from J, with 13 bases in between. Note on this clone: No antigen is known for it.

Clones were read by immunoSEQ multiplex PCR, and TCRdb kept only the in-frame ones, dropping some. The sample yields some 2,000,000 clones, roughly 94% seen once. Sequenced material: naive CD4+ T cells sorted from blood. The subset denotes: CD45RA+ positively selected. The TCR comes from a man between 18 and 29 years old in good health. The chain couples TRBV9 to TRBJ1-1, with D possibly TRBD1 on 5 matching bases. The CDR3 here is CASSLRWGDTEAFF. CDR3 DNA: TGTGCCAGCAGCTTGAGGTGGGGGGACACTGAAGCTTTCTTT. Filled out from reference TRBV9 and TRBJ1-1, the complete variable domain reads DSGVTQTPKHLITATGQRVTLRCSPRSGDLSVYWYQQSLDQGLQFLIQYYNGEERAKGNILERFSAQQFPDLHSELNLSSLELGDSALYFCASSLRWGDTEAFFGQGTRLTVV.